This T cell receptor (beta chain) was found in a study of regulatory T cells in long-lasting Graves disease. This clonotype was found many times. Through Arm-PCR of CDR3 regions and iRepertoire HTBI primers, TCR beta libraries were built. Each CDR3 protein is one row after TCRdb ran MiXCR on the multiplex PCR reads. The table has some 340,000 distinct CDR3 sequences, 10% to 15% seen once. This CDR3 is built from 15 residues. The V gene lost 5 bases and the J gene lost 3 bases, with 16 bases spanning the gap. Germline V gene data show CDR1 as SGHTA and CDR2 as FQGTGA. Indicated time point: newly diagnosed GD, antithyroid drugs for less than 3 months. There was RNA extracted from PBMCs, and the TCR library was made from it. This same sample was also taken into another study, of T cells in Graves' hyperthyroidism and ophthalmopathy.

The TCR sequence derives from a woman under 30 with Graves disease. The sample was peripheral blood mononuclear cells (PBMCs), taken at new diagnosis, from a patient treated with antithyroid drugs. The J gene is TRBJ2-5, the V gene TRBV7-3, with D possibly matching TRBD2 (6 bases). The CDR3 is CASSPLGWGEETQYF. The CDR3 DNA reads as TGTGCCAGCAGCCCACTTGGGTGGGGGGAAGAGACCCAGTACTTC.